The TCR beta chain described here comes from a study of cytomegalovirus exposure and HLA in healthy donors. Findings and limits, study-wide: Accurate prediction of most subjects' HLA-A and HLA-B alleles from TCR beta sequences was reported. A later analysis showed HLA-associated TCR beta chains outstripping equally common others in clonal expansion.

13 Jbeta primers and 60 Vbeta primers were used for the PCR. Libraries were prepared by immunoSEQ multiplex PCR; TCRdb keeps only in-frame clonotypes and omits some of them. The repertoire holds about 200,000 clones, with roughly three quarters as singletons. About this clone: The antigen remains undetermined.

The V end lost 0 bases, the J end lost 7 bases, and 21 bases lay between the germline ends. The CDR3 runs to 17 residues. Per the germline V gene, CDR1 is LNHDA and CDR2 is SQIVND (reference sequence). This TCR came from a male donor in good health and CMV-seropositive. The rearrangement links TRBV19 to TRBJ2-5, with D perhaps matching TRBD2 (7 bases). The sample was PBMCs. CDR3 bases: TGTGCCAGTAGTATAGATGTGAGCAGGGGAGGGTTGGGGACCCAGTACTTC. This translates into CASSIDVSRGGLGTQYF. Full variable domain (rest looked up from reference TRBV19 and TRBJ2-5): DGGITQSPKYLFRKEGQNVTLSCEQNLNHDAMYWYRQDPGQGLRLIYYSQIVNDFQKGDIAEGYSVSREKKESFPLTVTSAQKNPTAFYLCASSIDVSRGGLGTQYFGPGTRLLVL.